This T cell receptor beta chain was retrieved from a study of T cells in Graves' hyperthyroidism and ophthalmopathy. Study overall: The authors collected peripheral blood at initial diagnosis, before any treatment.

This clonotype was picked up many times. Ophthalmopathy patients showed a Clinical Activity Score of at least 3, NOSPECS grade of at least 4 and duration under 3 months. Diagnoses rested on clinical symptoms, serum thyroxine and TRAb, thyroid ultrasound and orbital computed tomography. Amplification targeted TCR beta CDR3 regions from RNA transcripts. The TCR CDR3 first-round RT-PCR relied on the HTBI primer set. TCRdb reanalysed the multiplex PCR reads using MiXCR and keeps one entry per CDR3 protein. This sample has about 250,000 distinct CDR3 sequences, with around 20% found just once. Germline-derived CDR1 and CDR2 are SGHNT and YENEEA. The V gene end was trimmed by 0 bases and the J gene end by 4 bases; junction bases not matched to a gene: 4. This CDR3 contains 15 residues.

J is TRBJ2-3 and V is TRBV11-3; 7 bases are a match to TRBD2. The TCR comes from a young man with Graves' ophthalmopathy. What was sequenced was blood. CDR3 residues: CASSLDGGSSDTQYF. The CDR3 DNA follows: TGTGCCAGCAGCTTAGACGGCGGGAGCTCAGATACGCAGTATTTT.